The clone carrying this TCR beta chain was counted only a few times. Per the germline V gene, CDR1 is SGHAT and CDR2 is FQDESV (reference sequence). The length of the CDR3 is 18 residues. The junction had 9 bases not matched to a gene; V was cut back by 2 bases and J by 3 bases. These data are taken from a study of T cells after yellow fever vaccination. TCRdb ran MiXCR on the 5' RACE reads and lists one entry per CDR3 protein. The profile covers a few hundred thousand distinct CDR3 sequences, with about 8.3% appearing a single time and 17% taken by the ten largest. The origin of this receptor is a man between 18 and 29 years old who received the YFV17D yellow fever vaccine. The chain recombines TRBV11-1 with TRBJ2-6, with 8 bases that match TRBD2. The sample consisted of PBMCs, taken about 49 days after the first yellow fever vaccination. DNA of the CDR3: TGTGCCAGCAGCTTATCGGTCGGGGGGGCCGTTGGGGCCAACGTCCTGACTTTC. Residues: CASSLSVGGAVGANVLTF.